This is a list of T cell receptor beta chains from one sample in a study of blood T cell repertoires in COVID-19. Sequencing used immunoSEQ multiplex PCR; TCRdb keeps in-frame clones, though not all of them. The sample shows some 200,000 clones, 87% of them seen only once. The sequencing input was PBMCs or T cells enriched from blood (not recorded which). The receptors derive from a man aged 30 to 39 in a cohort exposed to, infected with or recovered from COVID-19 (not recorded which). Both conserved end residues are trimmed from each CDR3. The D gene is left open where the match is weak. Size is omitted from some rows. Given values are once, few, many or a class for expanded clones.

CDR3,size,V,D,J
ASSLISGKGSGNTIY,-,TRBV14,-,TRBJ1-3
ASSRGTARSYEQY,-,TRBV14,-,TRBJ2-7
ASSSEFGQVKTETQY,-,TRBV5-8,TRBD1,TRBJ2-5
ASSLGGDLLRDTQY,-,TRBV7-6,-,TRBJ2-3
ASSLQGGFSYEQY,-,TRBV5-1,TRBD1,TRBJ2-7
ASSLGSGGITDTQY,-,TRBV5-1,-,TRBJ2-3
ASSLRSWEQY,-,TRBV28,-,TRBJ2-7
ASSLPAGGPGNEQF,-,TRBV7-9,TRBD2,TRBJ2-1
ASSIPDRVGLGNQPQH,-,TRBV19,TRBD1,TRBJ1-5
ASSLSSGTYEQY,-,TRBV28,-,TRBJ2-7
SPGGGELF,-,TRBV20-1,-,TRBJ1-4
ASSQVGPDFSEETQY,-,TRBV14,-,TRBJ2-5
ASSSGTTYNEQF,-,TRBV28,-,TRBJ2-1
ATRGPYEQY,-,TRBV6-5,TRBD1,TRBJ2-7
ASSLDGGSNEKLF,-,TRBV7-8,-,TRBJ1-4
TSSRGSDTQY,-,TRBV1,-,TRBJ2-3
ASSFLWTSGSTDTQY,-,TRBV27,TRBD2,TRBJ2-3
ASSRDSSSGNTIY,-,TRBV4-1,-,TRBJ1-3
ATSTPARGWNQPQH,-,TRBV15,TRBD1,TRBJ1-5
ASSWRREGDQPQH,-,TRBV28,-,TRBJ1-5
ASRQRGLAGETQY,-,TRBV27,TRBD2,TRBJ2-3
SVQDRTEAF,-,TRBV29-1,TRBD1,TRBJ1-1
ATSFVPEGPLH,-,TRBV24-1,-,TRBJ1-6
ASSSGGREGYT,-,TRBV11-2,TRBD1,TRBJ1-2
ASSFTGFRYEQY,-,TRBV11-2,-,TRBJ2-7
ASSRGSGRAYNEQF,-,TRBV9,TRBD2,TRBJ2-1
ASSVEGRMFSGNTIY,-,TRBV9,-,TRBJ1-3
ASSQFQGTGELF,-,TRBV4-1,-,TRBJ2-2
ASSLVRGTATEQF,-,TRBV13,-,TRBJ2-1
ASSLSWGGYGEQY,-,TRBV27,TRBD2,TRBJ2-7
ASSSLAGNTIY,-,TRBV27,-,TRBJ1-3
ASISRMGAGRSPLH,-,TRBV5-8,-,TRBJ1-6
ASSQDITGELF,-,TRBV14,-,TRBJ2-2
ASSRQMNTEAF,-,TRBV6-2/TRBV6-3,-,TRBJ1-1
ASSVRGGSNEQF,-,TRBV9,-,TRBJ2-1
ASSESLAGGTDTQY,many,TRBV25-1,TRBD2,TRBJ2-3